This TCR beta chain appears in the sequencing data of a study of blood T cell repertoires in COVID-19. As for the study in general: The samples span acute and convalescent COVID-19 from the United States, Italy and Spain. Sample material is recorded as cDNA or gDNA derived from T cells, B-cell-depleted T cells, or PBMCs.

Study processing details: Amplification with reference gene primers provided the estimates of nucleated cell counts. Using immunoSEQ multiplex PCR, the repertoire was profiled, and TCRdb retains in-frame clones only, with some absent. The DNA was the basis for D and trimming; V, J and clone size are from that table. The table shows 200,000 to 300,000 clones, with 80% to 90% occurring only once. Looked up from germline, CDR1 is LNHDA and CDR2 is SQIVND (reference sequence). CDR3 length: 12 residues. V was pared by 5 bases and J by 10 bases, with 12 bases between. The chain links TRBV19 to TRBJ1-5, with D unclear. Sequencing input: peripheral blood. The TCR sequence derives from a man aged 50-59 years with acute or convalescent COVID-19. This chain's CDR3 is CASSPVQAPQHF. The DNA of the CDR3 is TGTGCCAGTAGTCCCGTTCAAGCCCCCCAGCATTTT.